What follows are 16 T cell receptor beta chains derived from one specimen sequenced in a study of identical twins' blood T cells. Each CDR3 protein gets one entry after TCRdb re-called the 5' RACE reads with MiXCR. The sample consists of roughly 340,000 distinct CDR3 sequences, approximately 30% of them appearing once. The sequenced sample was PBMCs. These receptors all come from a woman between 18 and 50 years old in good health.

There are a few counts of this clonotype. V usage is TRBV11-2 and J usage is TRBJ2-3; 7 bases match TRBD2. V shed 7 bases and J 5 bases; nucleotides not matched to a gene: 9. The V gene's germline CDR1 is SGHAT and CDR2 FQNNGV. The CDR3 extends over 14 amino acids. The CDR3 sequence is CASNLGRGLDTQYF. The CDR3 nucleotides read TGTGCCAGCAACCTAGGGCGGGGGTTAGATACGCAGTATTTT.

This clonotype was seen repeatedly, ten times or more. The chain couples TRBV20-1 to TRBJ1-1; 7 positions agree with TRBD1. From germline, CDR1 is DFQATT and CDR2 SNEGSKA (reference sequence). V lost 5 bases to trimming and J lost 5 bases; unmatched junction nucleotides: 11. The CDR3 has 14 residues. The CDR3 spells CSAAKGGVRTEAFF. CDR3 DNA: TGCAGTGCTGCAAAAGGGGGCGTGCGAACTGAAGCTTTCTTT.

The chain employs TRBV2 and TRBJ2-5; D is possibly TRBD2 (6 bases). The CDR3 has 13 amino acids. CDR1 SNHLY and CDR2 FYNNEI come from the germline V gene. The V and J ends lost 5 bases and 2 bases respectively, with 9 bases between them. The CDR3 DNA follows: TGTGCCAGCAGTCCGGCGGGGCAAGAGACCCAGTACTTC. Translating gives CASSPAGQETQYF.

The V gene is TRBV19, the J gene TRBJ2-5; D may be TRBD1 or TRBD2 (5 bases each). The germline gives CDR1 LNHDA, CDR2 SQIVND (reference sequence). V was pared by 5 bases and J by 2 bases, with 12 bases between. The length of the CDR3 is 14 residues. The CDR3 bases are TGTGCCAGTAGTGGAAGAGGGGATCAAGAGACCCAGTACTTC. The encoded protein is CASSGRGDQETQYF.

The chain employs TRBV29-1 and TRBJ1-1; tentatively, D is TRBD1 (5 bases). Looked up from germline, CDR1 is SQVTM and CDR2 is ANQGSEA. V lost 7 bases, J lost 1 base, and 13 bases lay in between. CDR3 length: 13 amino acids. As DNA, the CDR3 is TGCAGCGGGACCAGGACAACGAACACTGAAGCTTTCTTT. Translating gives CSGTRTTNTEAFF.

The chain combines TRBV12-3 or TRBV12-4 with TRBJ1-3; the D gene is possibly TRBD1 (5 bases). The CDR3 consists of 16 residues. The ends were cut back, 1 base at V and 1 base at J, with 11 bases in the middle. Written as DNA, the CDR3 is TGTGCCAGCAGTTTAGGAGCGGGGGGATCTGGAAACACCATATATTTT. It specifies CASSLGAGGSGNTIYF.

V and J are TRBV30 and TRBJ1-5; D not certain. Germline values: CDR1 GTSNPN, CDR2 SVGIG (reference sequence). The CDR3 sequence is 13 residues long. V was clipped by 2 bases and J by 5 bases, with 10 bases between them. In DNA form, the CDR3 reads TGTGCCTGGAGTCGACGGGGTTATCAGCCCCAGCATTTT. Translated: CAWSRRGYQPQHF.

This rearrangement joins TRBV29-1 to TRBJ1-2, with a tentative D call TRBD1 (6 bases). The CDR3 is 13 amino acids. V was pared by 6 bases and J by 6 bases, with 17 bases between. Looked up from germline, CDR1 is SQVTM and CDR2 is ANQGSEA. The CDR3 loop is CSVENPGQHGYTF. The CDR3 region has the DNA TGCAGCGTGGAGAATCCTGGACAGCATGGCTACACCTTC.

A remark on this clonotype: The conserved phenylalanine or tryptophan is not found at the CDR3 terminus, so this likely reflects a read error. The chain is built from TRBV7-9 and TRBJ1-2; D might be TRBD1 (6 bases). V lost 6 bases, J lost 3 bases, and 11 bases lay in between. Germline V gives CDR1 SEHNR, CDR2 FQNEAQ (reference sequence). This CDR3 is built from 13 residues. The CDR3 DNA sequence: TGTGCCAGCAGACCAACAGGGTACTATGGCTACACCTCC. It encodes CASRPTGYYGYTS.

This clonotype was recorded a few times. V and J are TRBV6-1 and TRBJ1-1; D not resolved. This CDR3 comprises 15 residues. V was trimmed by 7 bases and J by 1 base, leaving 16 bases between them. The germline CDR1 and CDR2 sequences are MNHNS and SASEGT. The CDR3 reads CASNLFHSGNTEAFF. CDR3 nucleotide sequence: TGTGCCAGCAACCTATTCCACAGTGGGAACACTGAAGCTTTCTTT.

At least ten counts were recorded for this clonotype. The gene calls are TRBV19 and TRBJ2-7; possible D gene TRBD1, 6 bases. Trimming pared 4 bases from V and 5 bases from J, leaving 18 bases between. Germline assignment: CDR1 LNHDA and CDR2 SQIVND (reference sequence). This CDR3 contains 15 residues. The CDR3: CASSKHTGTFNEQYF. CDR3 nucleotide sequence: TGTGCCAGTAGTAAACACACAGGGACCTTTAACGAGCAGTACTTC.

This clonotype turned up a few times. The V and J genes are TRBV10-2 and TRBJ2-4; maybe TRBD1 (6 bases). V was trimmed by 6 bases and J by 0 bases, leaving 6 bases between them. Germline V gene lookup returns CDR1 WSHSY and CDR2 SAAADI. The CDR3 loop spans 13 amino acids. The CDR3 region has the DNA TGCGCCAGCAGGGACAGAGCCAAAAACATTCAGTACTTC. It encodes CASRDRAKNIQYF.

Of note for this clonotype: A much more abundant neighbour one base away suggests this may be a read error. Because it lacks the conserved phenylalanine or tryptophan at the end, this CDR3 is likely a read error. The chain uses TRBV29-1 and TRBJ1-3; D is ambiguous. Looked up from germline, CDR1 is SQVTM and CDR2 is ANQGSEA. The V end was cut by 2 bases, the J end by 9 bases, with 8 bases between. This CDR3 spans 11 amino acids. DNA of the CDR3: TGCAGCGTTGAAAAGTTTTCCACCATATATTAT. Its protein product is CSVEKFSTIYY.

The rearrangement joins TRBV9 to TRBJ1-4, with TRBD1 matching over 9 bases. The CDR3 sequence is 15 residues long. Germline V CDR1 and CDR2: SGDLS, YYNGEE. The V gene end was trimmed by 1 base and the J gene end by 7 bases; junction bases not matched to a gene: 5. CDR3 sequence (DNA): TGTGCCAGCAGCGTAACCGGGACAGGGATTGAAAAACTGTTTTTT. This sequence encodes CASSVTGTGIEKLFF.

V is TRBV9 and J is TRBJ2-7; TRBD2 is a possible D gene (6 bases). Trimming took 0 bases from V and 2 from J, leaving 12 bases between them. The CDR3 runs 15 residues. CDR1 SGDLS and CDR2 YYNGEE come from the germline V gene. The CDR3 DNA is TGTGCCAGCAGCGTAGCGCCTAGCGAACCCTACGAGCAGTACTTC. This gives the protein CASSVAPSEPYEQYF. Drawing the rest from reference TRBV9 and TRBJ2-7, the complete variable domain is DSGVTQTPKHLITATGQRVTLRCSPRSGDLSVYWYQQSLDQGLQFLIQYYNGEERAKGNILERFSAQQFPDLHSELNLSSLELGDSALYFCASSVAPSEPYEQYFGPGTRLTVT.

Only a few counts were recorded for this clonotype. The chain recombines TRBV7-3 with TRBJ1-1; possible D gene TRBD1, 5 bases. The CDR3 is 15 residues long. Trimming took off 5 bases at V and 1 base at J, with 14 bases between the two ends. The germline V gene has CDR1 SGHTA and CDR2 FQGTGA. Written as DNA, the CDR3 is TGTGCCAGCAGCACGACCGGGACCCCGAACACTGAAGCTTTCTTT. Its translation is CASSTTGTPNTEAFF.